The 25 T cell receptor beta chains presented below share a single source sample, sequenced in a study of PD-1 blockade in classical Hodgkin lymphoma. Each and every patient relapsed after autologous stem cell transplantation, and patients got differing brentuximab vedotin exposure. Libraries were prepared by immunoSEQ multiplex PCR; TCRdb keeps only in-frame clonotypes and omits some of them. Of tens of thousands of clones in the sample, 85% to 95% are singletons; the top ten hold 8%. Sequencing was performed on peripheral blood mononuclear cells (PBMCs), taken at baseline. These receptors all come from a human donor with classical Hodgkin lymphoma.

The chain employs TRBV12-2 and TRBJ1-3; the DNA was not used to check the table's D call, TRBD1. TRBV12-2 is a listed pseudogene. This CDR3 comprises 17 residues. CDR3 DNA: TGTGCAAGTCGCTTACGAGACAGGGGGTCGTCTGGAAACACCATATATTTT. It codes for CASRLRDRGSSGNTIYF.

The rearrangement joins TRBV14 to TRBJ2-7; TRBD1 aligns across 7 bases. The CDR3 spans 14 residues. Trimming removed 4 bases from V and 4 bases from J; junction bases left unmatched: 7. Germline CDR1 SGHDN, CDR2 FVKESK. CDR3 amino acids: CASSPPDRPYEQYF. The DNA of the CDR3 is TGTGCCAGCAGCCCGCCGGACAGGCCTTACGAGCAGTACTTC.

The V call is TRBV9, the J call TRBJ1-1; TRBD1 might be the D (5 bases). V was clipped by 1 base and J by 4 bases, with 8 bases between them. The V gene's germline CDR1 is SGDLS and CDR2 YYNGEE. The CDR3 covers 13 residues. The chain's CDR3 is CASSVTGATEAFF. The DNA of the CDR3 is TGTGCCAGCAGCGTAACCGGGGCCACTGAAGCTTTCTTT. The full variable domain, completed using reference TRBV9 and TRBJ1-1, is DSGVTQTPKHLITATGQRVTLRCSPRSGDLSVYWYQQSLDQGLQFLIQYYNGEERAKGNILERFSAQQFPDLHSELNLSSLELGDSALYFCASSVTGATEAFFGQGTRLTVV.

This clone was seen a few times. The chain has TRBV9 and TRBJ2-1, with no clear D. V lost 3 bases to trimming and J lost 6 bases, with 7 bases between them. Germline CDR1 and CDR2: SGDLS and YYNGEE. CDR3 size: 12 residues. CDR3 residues: CASSASINEQFF. CDR3 coding DNA: TGTGCCAGCAGCGCCTCGATCAATGAGCAGTTCTTC.

The chain has TRBV29-1 and TRBJ2-5; 14 bases line up with TRBD2. The ends lost 6 bases at V and 5 bases at J; junction bases unmatched: 14. Germline V gene sequence: CDR1 SQVTM, CDR2 ANQGSEA. The CDR3 consists of 17 residues. The CDR3 bases are TGCAGCGTCCTTTTCCAGACTAGCGGGAGGGCCGCGGAGACCCAGTACTTC. Translation gives CSVLFQTSGRAAETQYF.

This chain links TRBV7-2 with TRBJ1-1; no definite D call. Trimming left V 3 bases short and J 1 base short, with 6 bases between. CDR1 and CDR2 from the germline V gene are SGHTA and FQGNSA. There are 13 residues in the CDR3. CDR3 residues: CASSLYGNTEAFF. The CDR3, as DNA: TGTGCCAGCAGCTTGTATGGGAACACTGAAGCTTTCTTT.

J is TRBJ2-2 and V is TRBV25-1; possibly TRBD1 for D (6 bases). CDR1 is MGHDK and CDR2 is SYGVNS in the germline V gene. This CDR3 contains 13 residues. With 9 bases removed from V and 2 bases from J, the gap between germline ends came to 10 bases. The CDR3, as DNA: TGTGCCAGTCAGGGGCAAAACACCGGGGAGCTGTTTTTT. This codes for CASQGQNTGELFF.

V usage is TRBV27 and J usage is TRBJ1-1; unclear D gene. CDR3 size: 14 residues. Germline CDR1 and CDR2: MNHEY and SMNVEV (reference sequence). Trimming shortened V by 2 bases and J by 4 bases, and 11 bases separated the two germline ends. In DNA, the CDR3 is TGTGCCAGCAGTTTAGGGATAGGGATCACTGAAGCTTTCTTT. It specifies CASSLGIGITEAFF.

This clone was counted a single time. This chain links TRBV5-6 with TRBJ1-1, with a weak D call TRBD1 (5 bases). Trimming took off 3 bases at V and 5 bases at J, with 14 bases between the two ends. This CDR3 comprises 14 residues. The germline V gene encodes CDR1 SGHDT and CDR2 YYEEEE. CDR3 in amino acids: CASSSTMGETEAFF. The CDR3 coding sequence is TGTGCCAGCAGCTCCACCATGGGGGAGACTGAAGCTTTCTTT.

V and J are TRBV6-5 and TRBJ1-1; D gene uncertain. V dropped 0 bases and J dropped 1 base, with 9 bases sitting between them. The germline gives CDR1 MNHEY, CDR2 SVGAGI. The CDR3 extends over 15 amino acids. This CDR3 reads CASSYSVSENTEAFF. In DNA, the CDR3 is TGTGCCAGCAGTTACTCGGTGAGCGAGAACACTGAAGCTTTCTTT.

This rearrangement joins TRBV6-5 to TRBJ2-5, with D tentatively TRBD1 (6 bases). The germline V gene encodes CDR1 MNHEY and CDR2 SVGAGI. CDR3 size: 12 residues. V lost 8 bases and J lost 5, with 12 bases in between. The CDR3 is CASAGAGETQYF. CDR3 in DNA: TGTGCCAGCGCAGGGGCCGGGGAGACCCAGTACTTC.

As to this clone: Other DNA sequences of this sample code for an identical CDR3. The V gene is TRBV5-6, the J gene TRBJ2-7; 9 bases match TRBD1. Germline V CDR1 and CDR2: SGHDT, YYEEEE. J lost 4 bases, V lost 3 bases, and 8 bases had no gene match. The CDR3 contains 15 residues. The CDR3: CASSSPGQGVYEQYF. The CDR3 nucleotides are TGTGCCAGCAGCTCACCGGGACAGGGAGTTTACGAGCAGTACTTC.

CDR3 nucleotides: TGTGCCAGTAGTATCTTAGAGGACACAGATACGCAGTATTTT. Translated: CASSILEDTDTQYF. The chain joins TRBV19 to TRBJ2-3, with unresolved D. The CDR3 loop spans 14 amino acids. The germline V and J ends were trimmed by 3 bases and 2 bases, with 9 bases remaining between them. From germline, CDR1 is LNHDA and CDR2 SQIVND (reference sequence).

V and J are TRBV9 and TRBJ1-5; D is ambiguous. CDR1 SGDLS and CDR2 YYNGEE come from the germline V gene. This CDR3 has 15 residues. Trimming took off 0 bases at V and 10 bases at J, with 17 bases between the two ends. CDR3: CASSVDATRTGPQHF. CDR3 DNA: TGTGCCAGCAGCGTAGATGCTACTCGTACGGGACCCCAGCATTTT.

The chain links TRBV18 to TRBJ2-7, with a weak D call TRBD2 (6 bases). The V gene lost 6 bases and the J gene lost 3 bases, with 12 bases spanning the gap. The CDR3 totals 13 residues. Germline CDR1 KGHSH, CDR2 LQKENI. CDR3 nucleotide sequence: TGTGCCAGCTCTGAGGGGACTGGCTACGAGCAGTACTTC. Translation gives CASSEGTGYEQYF.

The chain has TRBV28 and TRBJ1-5; TRBD1 matches at 8 bases. CDR3 length equals 15 residues. Unmatched junction bases numbered 4, after V lost 4 bases and J lost 2 bases. Per the germline V gene, CDR1 is MDHEN and CDR2 is SYDVKM. Here the CDR3 reads CASSYTGGGNQPQHF. CDR3 in DNA: TGTGCCAGCAGTTATACAGGGGGGGGCAATCAGCCCCAGCATTTT.

CDR3 sequence reads: CSVEAGAAGELFF. Written as DNA, the CDR3 is TGCAGCGTTGAAGCAGGGGCGGCCGGGGAGCTGTTTTTT. This chain joins TRBV29-1 and TRBJ2-2; possible D gene TRBD1, 6 bases. Germline V gives CDR1 SQVTM, CDR2 ANQGSEA. V was shortened by 1 base and J by 6 bases, with 9 bases between the two germline ends. The CDR3 runs to 13 residues.

This clone occurred once. V is TRBV6-5 and J is TRBJ2-3; possible D gene TRBD2, 6 bases. This CDR3 contains 15 residues. Germline loops: CDR1 MNHEY, CDR2 SVGAGI. Trimming left V 0 bases short and J 5 bases short, with 12 bases between. CDR3 nucleotides: TGTGCCAGCAGTTACTCGGCGGGGAATATAGATACGCAGTATTTT. Protein: CASSYSAGNIDTQYF.

V gene TRBV18 combines with J gene TRBJ1-1; D is uncertain. Trimming left V 3 bases short and J 1 base short, with 12 bases between. In germline, CDR1 is KGHSH, CDR2 LQKENI. This CDR3 contains 15 residues. CDR3 protein: CASSPQKGRNTEAFF. The DNA of the CDR3 is TGTGCCAGCTCACCTCAGAAAGGGAGGAACACTGAAGCTTTCTTT.

This clone was recorded only once. The J gene is TRBJ1-1, the V gene TRBV5-8; possibly TRBD1 for D (5 bases). With 4 bases removed from V and 10 bases from J, the gap between germline ends came to 20 bases. The CDR3 spans 14 residues. CDR1 is SGHTS, CDR2 YDEGEE, per germline. This CDR3 reads CASSHPGTQAGAFF. CDR3 nucleotide sequence: TGTGCCAGCAGCCACCCAGGGACCCAGGCTGGAGCTTTCTTT.

V and J are TRBV27 and TRBJ1-4; tentative D call: TRBD1 (5 bases). The germline V and J ends were trimmed by 6 bases and 2 bases, with 16 bases remaining between them. Looked up from germline, CDR1 is MNHEY and CDR2 is SMNVEV (reference sequence). The CDR3 spans 16 residues. CDR3 nucleotide sequence: TGTGCCAGCAGGCTCAGGGTGGGGGACACTAATGAAAAACTGTTTTTT. Translated, it gives CASRLRVGDTNEKLFF.

The chain joins TRBV7-2 to TRBJ1-3; D is undetermined. This CDR3 comprises 12 residues. V lost 5 bases, J lost 6 bases, and 8 bases lay in between. Germline V gene data show CDR1 as SGHTA and CDR2 as FQGNSA. CDR3 nucleotide sequence: TGTGCCAGCAGCGGCTGGGCAAACACCATATATTTT. It translates to CASSGWANTIYF.

CDR3 coding DNA: TGTGCCTGGGGGACAGCCGGGGGCAATCAGCCCCAGCATTTT. Translation: CAWGTAGGNQPQHF. V usage is TRBV30 and J usage is TRBJ1-5, with 7 bases that match TRBD1. The germline V gene has CDR1 GTSNPN and CDR2 SVGIG (reference sequence). The V segment lost 5 bases and the J segment 2 bases; nucleotides outside the gene matches: 6. This CDR3 has 14 amino acids.

The J gene is TRBJ2-6, the V gene TRBV5-1; D ambiguous. The CDR3 covers 15 residues. Trimming took 0 bases from V and 0 from J, leaving 4 bases between them. Germline V gene lookup returns CDR1 SGHRS and CDR2 YFSETQ. CDR3 nucleotides: TGCGCCAGCAGCTTGGGGAACTCTGGGGCCAACGTCCTGACTTTC. This sequence encodes CASSLGNSGANVLTF.

The rearrangement links TRBV27 to TRBJ1-3; tentative D call: TRBD1 (6 bases). From germline, CDR1 is MNHEY and CDR2 SMNVEV (reference sequence). Trimming took 6 bases from V and 0 from J, leaving 24 bases between them. The CDR3 is 19 residues long. CDR3 sequence reads: CASSPRQWTDLSSGNTIYF. CDR3 sequence (DNA): TGTGCCAGCAGCCCCCGGCAATGGACAGACCTAAGCTCTGGAAACACCATATATTTT.